Given below is one TCR beta chain in context. This record belongs to a study of response to subunit inactivated influenza vaccine. TCRdb re-called the RT-PCR reads with MiXCR, one entry per CDR3 protein. The repertoire holds 500,000 to 600,000 distinct CDR3 sequences, with approximately 10% as singletons. From germline, CDR1 is DFQATT and CDR2 SNEGSKA (reference sequence). CDR3 length equals 14 residues. V was pared by 6 bases and J by 10 bases, with 13 bases of the junction left unmatched. In addition, the sample was reused for a study of T cells expressing NK-cell markers. That source notes: In generating TCR beta cDNA, 5'RACE template switching with UMIs was used.

The chain recombines TRBV20-1 with TRBJ2-1; 9 bases agree with TRBD2. Sequences were derived from PBMCs from blood, sampled on the day of vaccination. This sequence was found in a man aged 45-65 years who received an inactivated influenza vaccine. The CDR3 DNA sequence: TGCAGTGCCGGGCGTAGCGGGAGAGTGGGGGAGCAGTTCTTC. Amino acid sequence: CSAGRSGRVGEQFF.